These 9 T cell receptor beta chains were sequenced from one sample in a study of metastatic and nonmetastatic thyroid tumors. Thyroid surgery had not been preceded by any treatment in any patient. TCRdb re-called clones from the PCR reads using MiXCR. The sample contains tens of thousands of clones, around an eighth of which appear only once. The sample consisted of blood. The receptors here all came from a female donor with papillary thyroid cancer or a benign thyroid nodule (not recorded which). Some clones in this sample may be carry-over from other donors' samples.

This clone was observed at least ten times. V gene TRBV5-1 combines with J gene TRBJ1-2, with TRBD1 identical over 7 bases. The CDR3 has 15 amino acids. The ends lost 0 bases at V and 2 bases at J; junction bases unmatched: 4. Germline CDR1 and CDR2: SGHRS and YFSETQ. CDR3 residues: CASSLGQGINYGYTF. Written as DNA, the CDR3 is TGCGCCAGCAGCTTGGGACAGGGAATAAACTATGGCTACACCTTC.

This clone was counted at least ten times. This sequence joins TRBV19 and TRBJ2-3, with TRBD2 identical over 11 bases. Germline CDR1 is LNHDA and CDR2 is SQIVND (reference sequence). This CDR3 is 17 amino acids long. With V trimmed by 4 bases and J by 3 bases, 9 bases remained unmatched. CDR3 in amino acids: CASSKGLAVSGTDTQYF. CDR3 bases: TGTGCCAGTAGTAAGGGACTAGCGGTTTCAGGGACAGATACGCAGTATTTT.

This clone has a count of ten or more. A much larger clone differs from this one at a single base, so this may be a read error. Other DNA sequences within the sample encode an identical CDR3. V usage is TRBV6-1 and J usage is TRBJ1-1, with 9 bases lining up with TRBD1. The V gene's germline CDR1 is MNHNS and CDR2 SASEGT. This CDR3 contains 13 residues. CDR3 protein: CASTYGTGTEAFF. The CDR3 nucleotides are TGTGCCAGCACCTACGGGACAGGGACTGAGGCTTTCTTT.

Concerning this clone itself: An end of the junction does not agree with germline; a read error may underlie this. J is TRBJ2-5 and V is TRBV6-2 or TRBV6-3, with no clear D. The germline V gene encodes CDR1 MNHEY and CDR2 SVGEGT. The CDR3 has 12 amino acids. This CDR3 reads CASSNSEGTQYF. CDR3 DNA: TGTGCCAGCAGTAACTCGGAAGGGACCCAGTACTTC.

This clone came up a few times. An end of the junction differs from the germline gene, which may be a read error. The rearrangement uses TRBV6-1 and TRBJ1-2; D is uncertain. This CDR3 comprises 10 residues. Per the germline V gene, CDR1 is MNHNS and CDR2 is SASEGT. The CDR3 DNA follows: TGCGCCAGCAGTGTCCTCGGCTACACCTTC. It yields the protein CASSVLGYTF.

The chain combines TRBV2 with TRBJ1-1; D not resolved. Germline-derived CDR1 and CDR2 are SNHLY and FYNNEI. Deletions cut 4 bases from V and 0 bases from J, with 6 bases between. The CDR3 spans 13 residues. DNA of the CDR3: TGTGCCAGCAGTGCAGATCTGAACACTGAAGCTTTCTTT. It encodes CASSADLNTEAFF.

Sample share makes this clone medium-sized. J is TRBJ2-1 and V is TRBV4-2; D unclear. Germline V gene lookup returns CDR1 LGHNA and CDR2 YNFKEQ. This CDR3 spans 16 amino acids. V lost 4 bases, J lost 0 bases, and 13 bases lay in between. The DNA for the CDR3 is TGTGCCAGCAGCCGGCTGGGGTCAAGCTCCTACAATGAGCAGTTCTTC. This gives the protein CASSRLGSSSYNEQFF.

This clone is termed medium-sized. The J gene is TRBJ2-7, the V gene TRBV20-1; D is undetermined. This CDR3 region has 13 residues. Trimming took 1 base from V and 2 from J, leaving 9 bases between them. Germline V gene sequence: CDR1 DFQATT, CDR2 SNEGSKA (reference sequence). Here the CDR3 reads CSARGRQTYEQYF. DNA of the CDR3: TGCAGTGCTAGAGGGCGCCAGACCTACGAGCAGTACTTC.

This clone was counted ten times or more. The V and J genes are TRBV2 and TRBJ2-7, with 7 nucleotides matching TRBD2. The CDR3 has 13 amino acids. CDR1 SNHLY and CDR2 FYNNEI come from the germline V gene. V was clipped by 4 bases and J by 7 bases; unmatched bases: 7. The CDR3 protein is CASSGGGGGEQYF. CDR3 coding DNA: TGTGCCAGCAGTGGGGGGGGAGGAGGGGAGCAGTACTTC.